This T cell receptor (beta chain) was recorded in a study of T cells in Graves' hyperthyroidism and ophthalmopathy. Study outcomes and limitations: In blood, most of the thyroid clonotypes expanded above 0.001 were also present.

The sample of blood was obtained at first hyperthyroidism diagnosis (before any ophthalmopathy symptoms). Germline loops: CDR1 SGHTA, CDR2 FQGNSA. This CDR3 is 14 amino acids long. The V gene lost 3 bases and the J gene lost 6 bases, with 13 bases spanning the gap. This clonotype was counted at least ten times. Its cognate antigen is unknown. TCR beta CDR3 regions were amplified from RNA. The HTBI primer set drove a first-round RT-PCR of the TCR CDR3. TCRdb re-called the multiplex PCR reads through MiXCR, storing one row per CDR3 protein. The sample shows some 600,000 distinct CDR3 sequences, approximately 15% of them seen only once.

This TCR was sampled from a woman in her 30s with Graves' hyperthyroidism that later progressed to Graves' ophthalmopathy. Material: blood. The chain uses TRBV7-2 and TRBJ2-3; D unclear. The CDR3 DNA is TGTGCCAGCAGCTTCCACTATCTAGGGGATACGCAGTATTTT. It yields the protein CASSFHYLGDTQYF.